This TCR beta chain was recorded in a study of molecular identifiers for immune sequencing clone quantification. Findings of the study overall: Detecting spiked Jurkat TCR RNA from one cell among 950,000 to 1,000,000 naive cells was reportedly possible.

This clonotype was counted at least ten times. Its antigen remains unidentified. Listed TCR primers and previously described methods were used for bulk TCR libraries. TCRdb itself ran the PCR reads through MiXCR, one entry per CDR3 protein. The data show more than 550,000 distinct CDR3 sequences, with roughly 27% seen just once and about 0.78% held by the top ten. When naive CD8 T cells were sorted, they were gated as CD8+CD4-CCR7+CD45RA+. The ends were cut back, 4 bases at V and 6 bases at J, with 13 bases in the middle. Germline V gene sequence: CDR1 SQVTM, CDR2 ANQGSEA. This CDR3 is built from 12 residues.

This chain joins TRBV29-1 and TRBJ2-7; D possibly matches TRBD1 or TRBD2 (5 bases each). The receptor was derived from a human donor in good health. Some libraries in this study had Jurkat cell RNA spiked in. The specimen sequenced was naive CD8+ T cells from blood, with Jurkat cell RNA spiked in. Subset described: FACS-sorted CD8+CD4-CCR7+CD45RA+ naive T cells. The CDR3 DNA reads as TGCAGCGTTGCAGAGGGGTTGCGCGAGCAGTACTTC. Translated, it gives CSVAEGLREQYF.